These T cell receptor beta chains were read from a single sample in a study of blood T cell repertoires in COVID-19. The repertoire was sequenced with immunoSEQ multiplex PCR; TCRdb's copy has only in-frame clones and lacks some. Of some 320,000 clones listed, about nine tenths were seen once; the top ten hold roughly 2.9%. Input material: PBMCs or T cells enriched from blood (not recorded which). These receptors were taken from a woman aged 45-59 years who had been exposed to COVID-19. The CDR3 runs from the conserved cysteine through the conserved F or W. Clone size is stated in some rows and not others, as once, few, many or a class when expanded.

clone size | J gene | V gene | CDR3 protein
NA | TRBJ2-1 | TRBV30 | CAWSVYGEQFF
NA | TRBJ2-5 | TRBV2 | CASSEGLGGAETQYF
NA | TRBJ2-7 | TRBV5-4 | CASSLAGGTLGTVEQYF
NA | TRBJ2-1 | TRBV7-2 | CASSYGTSGVQFF
NA | TRBJ1-2 | TRBV5-1 | CASSLDTGGNYGYTF
NA | TRBJ1-2 | TRBV7-2 | CASSPSLNLAVGYTF
NA | TRBJ1-1 | TRBV27 | CASSFVPRTEAFF
once | TRBJ2-5 | TRBV2 | CASTWGPSETQYF
NA | TRBJ1-4 | TRBV6-6 | CASSYPGQGEKLFF
once | TRBJ1-3 | TRBV15 | CATHQSPEGVSGNTIYF
NA | TRBJ2-1 | TRBV5-4 | CASSPPGNEQFF
NA | TRBJ2-7 | TRBV5-1 | CASRRQGAKAYEQYF
NA | TRBJ2-7 | TRBV27 | CASSFPDYGQNFSYEQYF
few | TRBJ2-7 | TRBV6-5 | CASSYFRQPAYEQYF
NA | TRBJ1-6 | TRBV6-2/TRBV6-3 | CASSFPGQGKNSPLHF
NA | TRBJ2-7 | TRBV6-5 | CASKRRGYEQYF
NA | TRBJ2-3 | TRBV3-1/TRBV3-2 | CASSLRAGFTDTQYF
NA | TRBJ1-6 | TRBV5-4 | CASSIDRGGNSPLHF
NA | TRBJ1-6 | TRBV27 | CASSPTGGMSSYNSPLHF
NA | TRBJ2-6 | TRBV6-5 | CASSRQSAGANVLTF
NA | TRBJ1-2 | TRBV3-1/TRBV3-2 | CASSQRGQSNYGYTF
NA | TRBJ2-3 | TRBV18 | CASSLDRGLDTQYF
NA | TRBJ2-1 | TRBV14 | CASSMVIGPNEQFF
NA | TRBJ2-2 | TRBV5-4 | CASSLELAGATGELFF
NA | TRBJ2-2 | TRBV6-1 | CASSDVTGYTGELFF
once | TRBJ1-6 | TRBV18 | CASSPGVGANNSPLHF
few | TRBJ1-1 | TRBV30 | CAWNLQMNTEAFF
NA | TRBJ1-2 | TRBV7-2 | CASSLGLRATNYGYTF
once | TRBJ2-4 | TRBV4-1 | CASSQEVAGGLALGAKNIQYF
NA | TRBJ2-3 | TRBV11-3 | CASSFSGGYTDTQYF
NA | TRBJ2-7 | TRBV2 | CASSDGGQGAYEQYF
NA | TRBJ1-2 | TRBV20-1 | CSATDRGLVDGYTF
once | TRBJ2-7 | TRBV2 | CASRVQIFNEQYF
NA | TRBJ2-5 | TRBV9 | CASSRTGLGETQYF
NA | TRBJ1-6 | TRBV4-1 | CASSQQGSSYNSPLHF
NA | TRBJ1-6 | TRBV28 | CASSQPGQGYSPLHF
NA | TRBJ2-2 | TRBV5-1 | CASKKQDSNTGELFF
NA | TRBJ2-2 | TRBV19 | CASSISPLAGDGELFF
NA | TRBJ2-1 | TRBV7-9 | CASSYGTRGNEQFF
NA | TRBJ2-1 | TRBV5-1 | CASSPGTGGNNEQFF
NA | TRBJ1-1 | TRBV7-9 | CASSLDGQRPEAFF
NA | TRBJ1-1 | TRBV5-1 | CASSLTPQNTEAFF
NA | TRBJ1-2 | TRBV6-8 | CASRRGGTYGYTF
few | TRBJ1-1 | TRBV5-6 | CASSLMGQGNTEAFF
NA | TRBJ2-5 | TRBV28 | CASSYRDGQETQYF
NA | TRBJ2-7 | TRBV7-6 | CASSSRANYEQYF
NA | TRBJ2-2 | TRBV25-1 | CASSVEGLTGELFF
NA | TRBJ1-3 | TRBV7-9 | CASSQTGSPGNTIYF
NA | TRBJ1-5 | TRBV25-1 | CASSVRDRGPQHF
NA | TRBJ1-6 | TRBV5-1 | CASSSREGGNSPLHF
NA | TRBJ1-2 | TRBV27 | CASSLFQGAYGYTF
NA | TRBJ2-2 | TRBV7-7 | CASSLGKGGLLTGELFF
NA | TRBJ2-1 | TRBV18 | CASSSQGRGEQFF
NA | TRBJ1-1 | TRBV13 | CASSHERIMNTEAFF
NA | TRBJ1-1 | TRBV19 | CASSIGANTEAFF
NA | TRBJ2-4 | TRBV11-2 | CASSFSGGAIKNIQYF
once | TRBJ1-2 | TRBV2 | CASSESAGGYTF
NA | TRBJ2-2 | TRBV3-1/TRBV3-2 | CASSFRTSVNTGELFF
NA | TRBJ1-1 | TRBV11-2 | CASSLVYREAFF